This TCR beta chain was sequenced in a study of shared T cell receptors in the human thymus. Here immunoSEQ multiplex PCR was the method, and the copy in TCRdb shows in-frame clones only, minus some. Found here are 540,000 or so clones, more than 75% of them singletons; the top ten hold roughly 0.013%. Looked up from germline, CDR1 is SGDLS and CDR2 is YYNGEE. V trimming: 3 bases; J trimming: 0 bases; junction bases outside the gene matches: 3. The CDR3 covers 15 residues. This sample was shared with a second study, whose subject was human thymus T cells. That report adds: The study used thymus tissue resected during corrective heart surgery. Thymic and blood repertoires seemed to favor certain V and J genes.

The chain uses TRBV9 and TRBJ2-7; 10 positions agree with TRBD2. This receptor was identified in a boy under two years old with a congenital heart defect. Material: thymocytes. The CDR3 protein is CASSDPSGSSYEQYF. CDR3 coding DNA: TGTGCCAGCAGCGACCCTAGCGGGAGCTCCTACGAGCAGTACTTC.